These 11 T cell receptor beta chains were sequenced from one sample in a study of blood T cell repertoires in COVID-19. Generated by immunoSEQ multiplex PCR, the TCRdb table keeps only in-frame clones and is missing some. The data contain more than 70,000 clones, about 86% of them singletons. Sequenced sample: peripheral blood. These receptors all stem from a woman older than 75 in a cohort sampled during active or convalescent COVID-19.

The chain recombines TRBV5-6 with TRBJ1-2; unclear D gene. There are 14 residues in the CDR3. Germline CDR1 is SGHDT and CDR2 is YYEEEE. V dropped 4 bases and J dropped 0 bases, with 10 bases sitting between them. The CDR3 loop is CASSRVGANYGYTF. CDR3 sequence (DNA): TGTGCCAGCAGCAGGGTGGGAGCTAACTATGGCTACACCTTC. Looking up the rest from reference TRBV5-6 and TRBJ1-2 gives the full variable domain: DAGVTQSPTHLIKTRGQQVTLRCSPKSGHDTVSWYQQALGQGPQFIFQYYEEEERQRGNFPDRFSGHQFPNYSSELNVNALLLGDSALYLCASSRVGANYGYTFGSGTRLTVV.

Only one count was recorded for this clone. The rearrangement links TRBV3-1 (or the pseudogene TRBV3-2) to TRBJ2-1; 9 positions agree with TRBD1. The germline V gene has CDR1 LGHDT and CDR2 YNNKEL (reference sequence). V lost 4 bases to trimming and J lost 6 bases; unmatched junction nucleotides: 7. The CDR3 totals 15 residues. CDR3 sequence: CASSRPGTGSNEQFF. The CDR3 DNA reads as TGTGCCAGCAGCCGTCCCGGGACAGGGAGCAATGAGCAGTTCTTC.

The rearrangement uses TRBV19 and TRBJ1-1; TRBD1 might be the D (6 bases). V dropped 5 bases and J dropped 0 bases, with 10 bases sitting between them. The V gene's germline CDR1 is LNHDA and CDR2 SQIVND (reference sequence). The CDR3 spans 14 residues. CDR3 nucleotide sequence: TGTGCCAGTAGTGTTGGACAGATGAACACTGAAGCTTTCTTT. It codes for CASSVGQMNTEAFF.

The table lists this clone with a count of one. This chain uses TRBV5-1 with TRBJ1-4; 9 bases fit TRBD1. CDR1 and CDR2 from the germline V gene are SGHRS and YFSETQ. Trimming removed 4 bases from V and 7 bases from J; junction bases left unmatched: 8. This CDR3 is built from 15 residues. The CDR3 coding sequence is TGCGCCAGCAGCGTCGGGACAGGGATGGGTGAAAAACTGTTTTTT. Amino acid sequence: CASSVGTGMGEKLFF.

This chain uses TRBV19 with TRBJ1-5; 8 bases line up with TRBD1. This CDR3 comprises 15 residues. Trimming cost V 6 bases and J 0 bases; bases outside gene matches: 4. Germline values: CDR1 LNHDA, CDR2 SQIVND (reference sequence). The CDR3 DNA reads as TGTGCCAGTAGCCCGGACAGGGATAGCAATCAGCCCCAGCATTTT. Translated: CASSPDRDSNQPQHF.

V is TRBV4-1 and J is TRBJ1-1; D is unclear. Trimming left V 0 bases short and J 0 bases short, with 8 bases between. CDR3 length equals 15 residues. Germline assignment: CDR1 MGHRA and CDR2 YSYEKL. CDR3 protein: CASSQEPEMNTEAFF. In DNA form, the CDR3 reads TGCGCCAGCAGCCAAGAACCAGAAATGAACACTGAAGCTTTCTTT.

This chain connects TRBV6-1 to TRBJ1-6; possible D gene TRBD1, 6 bases. V lost 1 base, J lost 6 bases, and 10 bases lay in between. The CDR3 length is 15 residues. The germline gives CDR1 MNHNS, CDR2 SASEGT. As DNA, the CDR3 is TGTGCCAGCAGTGAAGACAGCAGGGGTAATTCACCCCTCCACTTT. This sequence encodes CASSEDSRGNSPLHF.

The chain links TRBV9 to TRBJ2-1; tentatively, D is TRBD2 (6 bases). CDR3 length: 15 amino acids. Germline CDR1 SGDLS, CDR2 YYNGEE. The V and J ends lost 3 bases and 3 bases respectively, with 13 bases between them. The CDR3 reads CASSATGEGYNEQFF. The CDR3 nucleotides are TGTGCCAGCAGCGCGACGGGAGAGGGCTACAATGAGCAGTTCTTC.

V is TRBV3-1 (or the pseudogene TRBV3-2) and J is TRBJ1-2; D is ambiguous. The length of the CDR3 is 12 residues. CDR1 and CDR2 (germline): LGHDT, YNNKEL (reference sequence). The germline V and J ends were trimmed by 2 bases and 7 bases, with 8 bases remaining between them. The CDR3 here is CASSQRGIGYTF. The DNA of the CDR3 is TGTGCCAGCAGCCAAAGAGGGATTGGCTACACCTTC.

The CDR3 loop is CASSSIASGTALSYEQYF. DNA of the CDR3: TGCGCCAGCAGCTCAATTGCCTCCGGGACAGCTCTTTCCTACGAGCAGTACTTC. The V and J genes are TRBV5-1 and TRBJ2-7; 7 positions match TRBD1. The V gene's germline CDR1 is SGHRS and CDR2 YFSETQ. V trimming: 3 bases; J trimming: 1 base; junction bases outside the gene matches: 16. The CDR3 is 18 amino acids.

The CDR3 DNA is TGTGCCAGCAGCTTAGTGGTGCTGACAGACTCTGGAAACACCATATATTTT. Protein: CASSLVVLTDSGNTIYF. The J gene is TRBJ1-3, the V gene TRBV11-2, with D perhaps matching TRBD1 (5 bases). This CDR3 has 17 amino acids. V was cut by 1 base and J by 0 bases, with 13 bases left in between. The V gene's germline CDR1 is SGHAT and CDR2 FQNNGV.